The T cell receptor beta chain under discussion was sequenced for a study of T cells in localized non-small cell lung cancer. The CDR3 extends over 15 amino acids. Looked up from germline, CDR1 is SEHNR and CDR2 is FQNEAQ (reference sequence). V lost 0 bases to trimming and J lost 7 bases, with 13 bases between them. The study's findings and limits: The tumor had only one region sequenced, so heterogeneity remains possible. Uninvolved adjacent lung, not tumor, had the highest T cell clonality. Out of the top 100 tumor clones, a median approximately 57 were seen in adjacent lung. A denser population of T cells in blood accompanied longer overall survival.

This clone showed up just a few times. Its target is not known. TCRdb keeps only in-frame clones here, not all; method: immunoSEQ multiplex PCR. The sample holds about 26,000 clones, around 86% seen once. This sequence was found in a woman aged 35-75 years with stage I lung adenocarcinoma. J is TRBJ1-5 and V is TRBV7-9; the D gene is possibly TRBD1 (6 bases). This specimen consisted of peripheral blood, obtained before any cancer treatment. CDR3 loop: CASSLAGQGNQPQHF. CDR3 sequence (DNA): TGTGCCAGCAGCTTAGCGGGGCAGGGGAACCAGCCCCAGCATTTT.